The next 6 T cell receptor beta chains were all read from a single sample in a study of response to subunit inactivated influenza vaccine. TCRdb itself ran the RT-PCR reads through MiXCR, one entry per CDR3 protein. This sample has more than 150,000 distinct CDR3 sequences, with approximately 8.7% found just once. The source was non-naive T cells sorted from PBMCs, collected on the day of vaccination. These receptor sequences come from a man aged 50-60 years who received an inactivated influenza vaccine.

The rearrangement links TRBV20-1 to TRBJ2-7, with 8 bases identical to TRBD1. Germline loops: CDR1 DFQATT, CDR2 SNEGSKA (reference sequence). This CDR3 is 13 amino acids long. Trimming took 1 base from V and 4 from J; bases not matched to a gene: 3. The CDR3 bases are TGCAGTGCTAGAGGGACAGGGTTGTACGAGCAGTACTTC. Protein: CSARGTGLYEQYF.

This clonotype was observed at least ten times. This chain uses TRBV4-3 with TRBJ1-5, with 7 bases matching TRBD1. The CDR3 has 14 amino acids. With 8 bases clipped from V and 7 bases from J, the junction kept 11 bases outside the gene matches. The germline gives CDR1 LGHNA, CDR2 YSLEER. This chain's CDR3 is CASSLTGKDQPQHF. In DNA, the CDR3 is TGCGCCAGCTCCCTGACAGGGAAGGACCAGCCCCAGCATTTT.

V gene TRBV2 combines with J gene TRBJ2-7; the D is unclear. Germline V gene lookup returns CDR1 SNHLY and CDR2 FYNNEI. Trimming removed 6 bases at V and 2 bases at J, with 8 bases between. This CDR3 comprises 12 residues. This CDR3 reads CASRRQTYEQYF. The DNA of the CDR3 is TGTGCCAGCAGAAGACAAACCTACGAGCAGTACTTC.

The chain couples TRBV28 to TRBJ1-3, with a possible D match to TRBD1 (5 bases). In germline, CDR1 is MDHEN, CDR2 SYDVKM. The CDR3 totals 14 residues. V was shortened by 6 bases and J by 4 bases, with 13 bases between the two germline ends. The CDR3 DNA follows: TGTGCCAGCAGCCTAGGGGCGGGAGGAAACACCATATATTTT. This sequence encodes CASSLGAGGNTIYF.

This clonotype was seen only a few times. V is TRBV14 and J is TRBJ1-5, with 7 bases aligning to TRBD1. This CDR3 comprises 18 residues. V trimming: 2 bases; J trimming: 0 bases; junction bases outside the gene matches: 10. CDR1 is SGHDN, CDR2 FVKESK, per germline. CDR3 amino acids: CASSQFRDSWNSNQPQHF. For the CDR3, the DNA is TGTGCCAGCAGCCAATTCCGGGACAGTTGGAATAGCAATCAGCCCCAGCATTTT.

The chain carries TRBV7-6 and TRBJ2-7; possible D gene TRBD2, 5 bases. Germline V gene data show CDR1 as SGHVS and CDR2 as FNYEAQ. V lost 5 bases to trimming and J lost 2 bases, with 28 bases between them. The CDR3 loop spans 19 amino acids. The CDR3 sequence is CASSTGGNPTGPYPYEQYF. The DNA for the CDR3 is TGTGCCAGCAGCACCGGAGGAAATCCTACCGGGCCTTACCCCTACGAGCAGTACTTC.